Following are 25 T cell receptor beta chains from one sample sequenced in a study of cytomegalovirus exposure and HLA in healthy donors. PCR used 60 Vbeta primers and 13 Jbeta primers. Some clones are missing from TCRdb's copy, which holds only in-frame ones; the method was immunoSEQ multiplex PCR. The table shows about 120,000 clones, with over 75% occurring only once. Specimen: PBMCs. The source is a man aged 25-45 years in good health and CMV-seronegative.

The chain links TRBV7-6 to TRBJ2-2; 7 bases align to TRBD2. This CDR3 is built from 17 residues. J gave up 5 bases and V 7 bases, and 16 bases lay outside the gene matches. Germline lookup yields CDR1 SGHVS and CDR2 FNYEAQ. Here the CDR3 reads CASKRAGVTGRTGELFF. The CDR3 region has the DNA TGTGCCAGCAAAAGGGCGGGGGTGACCGGTCGGACCGGGGAGCTGTTTTTT.

V gene TRBV9 combines with J gene TRBJ2-3; 14 positions match TRBD2. V lost 0 bases to trimming and J lost 7 bases; unmatched junction nucleotides: 16. The CDR3 covers 20 residues. The germline V gene encodes CDR1 SGDLS and CDR2 YYNGEE. In DNA, the CDR3 is TGTGCCAGCAGCGTAGGGGGCCTGGGGGGACTAGCGGGGGCCCGGAATACGCAGTATTTT. It translates to CASSVGGLGGLAGARNTQYF.

V usage is TRBV27 and J usage is TRBJ2-3; 7 bases map to TRBD2. This CDR3 contains 15 residues. Germline CDR1 MNHEY, CDR2 SMNVEV (reference sequence). The junction had 2 bases not matched to a gene; V was cut back by 2 bases and J by 0 bases. The CDR3 sequence: CASSLVRGSTDTQYF. The CDR3 region has the DNA TGTGCCAGCAGTTTAGTGCGGGGGAGCACAGATACGCAGTATTTT.

This chain uses TRBV2 with TRBJ1-5; 12 bases align to TRBD1. CDR1 and CDR2 from the germline V gene are SNHLY and FYNNEI. CDR3 size: 16 residues. V shed 5 bases and J 6 bases; nucleotides not matched to a gene: 8. The CDR3 DNA is TGTGCCAGCAGTTATTTGGGGACAGGGGGCGGTCAGCCCCAGCATTTT. It translates to CASSYLGTGGGQPQHF.

The chain couples TRBV5-6 to TRBJ1-5; D gene unclear. The CDR3 spans 14 residues. Trimming stripped 2 bases from V and 4 bases from J, with 10 bases between. Germline V gene lookup returns CDR1 SGHDT and CDR2 YYEEEE. CDR3 sequence (DNA): TGTGCCAGCAGCTTTGGCGGGTTTAATCAGCCCCAGCATTTT. Amino acid sequence: CASSFGGFNQPQHF.

The chain uses TRBV4-1 and TRBJ2-5, with TRBD2 identical over 11 bases. The better agreement between TRBJ2-7 and the DNA end casts doubt on the J call. Germline V gives CDR1 MGHRA, CDR2 YSYEKL. The CDR3 consists of 15 residues. The CDR3 loop is CASSQGLAALYEQYF. CDR3 DNA sequence: TGCGCCAGCAGCCAGGGACTAGCGGCGCTCTACGAGCAGTACTTC.

The V call is TRBV2, the J call TRBJ1-4, with no clear D. This CDR3 comprises 12 residues. V lost 5 bases, J lost 7 bases, and 8 bases lay in between. CDR1 and CDR2 (germline): SNHLY, FYNNEI. CDR3 sequence (DNA): TGTGCCAGCAGTAGCGTTGGTGAAAAACTGTTTTTT. Encoded protein: CASSSVGEKLFF.

The chain combines TRBV15 with TRBJ2-3, with D possibly matching TRBD2 (6 bases). This CDR3 has 14 amino acids. CDR1 and CDR2 (germline): LNHNV, YYDKDF (reference sequence). Trimming shortened V by 3 bases and J by 0 bases, and 7 bases separated the two germline ends. Written as DNA, the CDR3 is TGTGCCACCAGCAGTAGCGGTAGCACAGATACGCAGTATTTT. Translation gives CATSSSGSTDTQYF.

The chain carries TRBV5-4 and TRBJ1-1, with TRBD1 as a possible D gene (6 bases). Germline CDR1 is SGHNT and CDR2 is YYREEE (reference sequence). The V gene lost 2 bases and the J gene lost 7 bases, with 15 bases spanning the gap. This CDR3 is built from 14 residues. The CDR3 region has the DNA TGTGCCAGCAGCTTCCTTTTACAGGGTGGTGAAGCTTTCTTT. Translating it yields CASSFLLQGGEAFF.

V usage is TRBV27 and J usage is TRBJ2-1, with TRBD1 as a possible D gene (5 bases). Germline CDR1 and CDR2: MNHEY and SMNVEV (reference sequence). CDR3 length: 12 amino acids. V lost 6 bases to trimming and J lost 8 bases, with 11 bases between them. CDR3 protein: CASRDGHHEQFF. For the CDR3, the DNA is TGTGCCAGCAGAGATGGACACCATGAGCAGTTCTTC.

The table lists this clone with a count of one. The genes are TRBV5-1 and TRBJ2-5, with D maybe TRBD2 (5 bases). CDR3 size: 13 residues. Looked up from germline, CDR1 is SGHRS and CDR2 is YFSETQ. Trimming took 9 bases from V and 4 from J, leaving 16 bases between them. CDR3 DNA sequence: TGCGCCACCTCGGTGAGGGAGTTAGAGACCCAGTACTTC. It encodes CATSVRELETQYF.

The chain has TRBV25-1 and TRBJ2-7; 9 bases match TRBD1. Unmatched junction bases numbered 6, after V lost 4 bases and J lost 5 bases. Germline V gives CDR1 MGHDK, CDR2 SYGVNS. The CDR3 length is 14 residues. The CDR3 sequence is CASSATGGFNEQYF. The CDR3 coding sequence is TGTGCCAGCAGTGCCACAGGGGGCTTCAACGAGCAGTACTTC.

The V and J genes are TRBV19 and TRBJ1-4; TRBD1 aligns across 7 bases. After removal of 7 bases from V and 4 bases from J, the junction contained 6 bases not matched to a gene. The CDR3 is 14 amino acids. Germline loops: CDR1 LNHDA, CDR2 SQIVND (reference sequence). The CDR3 is CASNNRGFNEKLFF. The CDR3 bases are TGTGCCAGTAACAACAGGGGATTTAATGAAAAACTGTTTTTT.

This clone has just a few counts. The rearrangement joins TRBV5-6 to TRBJ2-1; 7 bases are a match to TRBD1. CDR1 SGHDT and CDR2 YYEEEE come from the germline V gene. V shed 4 bases and J 3 bases; nucleotides not matched to a gene: 10. The CDR3 consists of 16 residues. Written as DNA, the CDR3 is TGTGCCAGCAGCCCTGGGACAGACCTCCTCTACAATGAGCAGTTCTTC. This translates into CASSPGTDLLYNEQFF. The complete variable domain, with remaining parts taken from reference TRBV5-6 and TRBJ2-1, reads DAGVTQSPTHLIKTRGQQVTLRCSPKSGHDTVSWYQQALGQGPQFIFQYYEEEERQRGNFPDRFSGHQFPNYSSELNVNALLLGDSALYLCASSPGTDLLYNEQFFGPGTRLTVL.

The rearrangement links TRBV9 to TRBJ2-5, with D perhaps TRBD1 (6 bases). V was clipped by 0 bases and J by 0 bases, with 9 bases between them. The CDR3 sequence is 15 residues long. From germline, CDR1 is SGDLS and CDR2 YYNGEE. CDR3 nucleotides: TGTGCCAGCAGCGTAGGGAAGGGGGACCAAGAGACCCAGTACTTC. As protein: CASSVGKGDQETQYF.

This clone has a handful of counts. The rearrangement joins TRBV7-9 to TRBJ1-1, with D possibly TRBD1 on 5 matching bases. The V end was cut by 11 bases, the J end by 1 base, with 20 bases between. This CDR3 has 15 amino acids. The germline CDR1 and CDR2 sequences are SEHNR and FQNEAQ (reference sequence). The CDR3 protein is CAGSPGQGTNTEAFF. The DNA of the CDR3 is TGTGCCGGTAGTCCTGGGCAGGGTACGAACACTGAAGCTTTCTTT.

This clone was found once. This chain links TRBV4-3 with TRBJ2-1; 9 nucleotides line up with TRBD2. Germline values: CDR1 LGHNA, CDR2 YSLEER. This CDR3 is built from 18 residues. V gave up 4 bases and J gave up 4 bases; unmatched junction bases: 14. This chain's CDR3 is CASSLSGGGGAVYNEQFF. The CDR3, as DNA: TGCGCCAGCAGCCTCTCGGGGGGCGGGGGGGCCGTGTACAATGAGCAGTTCTTC.

This clone has just one count. The rearrangement uses TRBV5-4 and TRBJ2-1; the D gene is possibly TRBD1 (6 bases). The V end lost 4 bases, the J end lost 13 bases, and 18 bases lay between the germline ends. The CDR3 length is 13 residues. The germline gives CDR1 SGHNT, CDR2 YYREEE (reference sequence). The CDR3 nucleotides read TGTGCCAGCAGCCATAGGGACATTTATTGCCAGTTCTTC. Amino acids: CASSHRDIYCQFF.

The chain joins TRBV5-1 to TRBJ1-2, with TRBD1 as a possible D gene (5 bases). Germline CDR1 and CDR2: SGHRS and YFSETQ. This CDR3 spans 16 amino acids. With 0 bases removed from V and 2 bases from J, the gap between germline ends came to 14 bases. For the CDR3, the DNA is TGCGCCAGCAGCTTGGTAGGCGGGGACCCCAACTATGGCTACACCTTC. Protein product: CASSLVGGDPNYGYTF.

The J gene is TRBJ2-3, the V gene TRBV6-1; 14 positions match TRBD2. J lost 6 bases, V lost 5 bases, and 4 bases had no gene match. The CDR3 contains 15 residues. Germline lookup yields CDR1 MNHNS and CDR2 SASEGT. The CDR3, as DNA: TGTGCCAGCAGTCCGACTAGCGGGGGGGCCGATACGCAGTATTTT. Protein product: CASSPTSGGADTQYF.

The chain uses TRBV4-3 and TRBJ1-3, with D uncertain. Looked up from germline, CDR1 is LGHNA and CDR2 is YSLEER. With 4 bases removed from V and 0 bases from J, the gap between germline ends came to 16 bases. This CDR3 has 17 amino acids. The CDR3 DNA sequence: TGCGCCAGCAGCCTGGGCCTACCTGCCCTCTCTGGAAACACCATATATTTT. Encoded protein: CASSLGLPALSGNTIYF.

The chain links TRBV5-1 to TRBJ2-7; D is perhaps TRBD1 (6 bases). The CDR3 runs 15 residues. Germline V lookup: CDR1 SGHRS, CDR2 YFSETQ. Trimming took off 1 base at V and 0 bases at J, with 11 bases between the two ends. Written as DNA, the CDR3 is TGCGCCAGCAGCTTGCGGGTGGACAGCTCCTACGAGCAGTACTTC. As protein: CASSLRVDSSYEQYF.

This clone was detected once. J is TRBJ2-5 and V is TRBV5-4, with TRBD1 matching over 8 bases. The V gene end was trimmed by 3 bases and the J gene end by 5 bases; junction bases not matched to a gene: 9. The CDR3 consists of 15 residues. The germline V gene encodes CDR1 SGHNT and CDR2 YYREEE (reference sequence). For the CDR3, the DNA is TGTGCCAGCAGCTCCGGGACAGGAGTGTGGGAGACCCAGTACTTC. Translating it yields CASSSGTGVWETQYF.

J is TRBJ2-3 and V is TRBV4-1; 8 nucleotides match TRBD2. V lost 3 bases and J lost 0; bases outside the gene matches: 5. This CDR3 comprises 16 residues. Germline-derived CDR1 and CDR2 are MGHRA and YSYEKL. CDR3 region: CASSHPAGVSTDTQYF. The CDR3 nucleotides read TGCGCCAGCAGCCACCCAGCGGGGGTCAGCACAGATACGCAGTATTTT.

V is TRBV2 and J is TRBJ1-5, with 7 bases lining up with TRBD1. The CDR3 is 16 amino acids. Germline V gene sequence: CDR1 SNHLY, CDR2 FYNNEI. The J segment lost 1 base and the V segment lost 3 bases, leaving 6 bases of the junction unmatched. The CDR3 here is CASSDREGGSNQPQHF. Here the CDR3 DNA reads TGTGCCAGCAGTGACCGTGAAGGGGGCAGCAATCAGCCCCAGCATTTT.